The 30 T cell receptor beta chains below come from one sample, sequenced in a study of blood T cells in healthy people across ages. Then a second PCR, running roughly 7 to 11 cycles, was carried out with a sample-barcoded 5' primer and a J-beta primer mix. In TCRdb, the 5' RACE reads were re-called with MiXCR into one record per CDR3 protein. The table records about 830,000 distinct CDR3 sequences, around 62% of them present only once. The specimen was blood. These TCRs come from a man between 25 and 39 years old in good health.

V and J are TRBV7-8 and TRBJ2-1; the match to TRBD2 covers 10 bases. The V gene's germline CDR1 is SGHVS and CDR2 FQNEAQ. V was pared by 3 bases and J by 5 bases, with 4 bases of the junction left unmatched. CDR3 length: 15 residues. This CDR3 reads CASSFSGGFNNEQFF. The CDR3 coding sequence is TGTGCCAGCAGCTTTAGCGGGGGGTTCAACAATGAGCAGTTCTTC.

The chain is built from TRBV5-5 and TRBJ2-7; D may be TRBD1 (6 bases). The CDR3 has 16 residues. Per germline, CDR1 SGHKS and CDR2 YYEKEE (reference sequence). Between the trimmed V and J ends, which lost 0 bases and 1 base, there was a span of 14 bases. CDR3: CASSLGTAITSYEQYF. CDR3 bases: TGTGCCAGCAGCTTGGGGACAGCGATAACATCCTACGAGCAGTACTTC.

This clonotype has a single count. The chain uses TRBV12-3 or TRBV12-4 and TRBJ2-1; perhaps D is TRBD1 or TRBD2 (5 bases each). The CDR3 has 12 residues. With 1 base removed from V and 10 bases from J, the gap between germline ends came to 8 bases. The CDR3 DNA is TGTGCCAGCAGTTTAGACGAGGGGGAGCAGTTCTTC. It yields the protein CASSLDEGEQFF.

A few counts support this clonotype. This chain joins TRBV4-2 and TRBJ2-4; D call uncertain. CDR1 is LGHNA and CDR2 is YNFKEQ in the germline V gene. The CDR3 is 15 residues long. The V gene lost 0 bases and the J gene lost 4 bases, with 10 bases spanning the gap. CDR3: CASSQDRAKKNIQYF. The CDR3 nucleotides are TGTGCCAGCAGCCAAGATCGGGCAAAGAAAAACATTCAGTACTTC.

This rearrangement joins TRBV6-2 or TRBV6-3 to TRBJ2-3, with TRBD2 as a possible D gene (6 bases). This CDR3 has 14 residues. Germline values: CDR1 MNHEY, CDR2 SVGEGT. V lost 2 bases to trimming and J lost 8 bases, with 14 bases between them. The CDR3 DNA follows: TGTGCCAGCAGTTACGGTCTAGCGAAAGGTACGCAGTATTTT. It specifies CASSYGLAKGTQYF.

This rearrangement joins TRBV3-1 to TRBJ2-3; TRBD2 agrees at 10 bases. The J segment lost 1 base and the V segment lost 4 bases, leaving 5 bases of the junction unmatched. Germline values: CDR1 LGHDT, CDR2 YNNKEL (reference sequence). The length of the CDR3 is 16 residues. CDR3 sequence (DNA): TGTGCCAGCAGCCCCCAAGCGGGGGGGCGCACAGATACGCAGTATTTT. Translated, it gives CASSPQAGGRTDTQYF.

This clonotype appeared a few times. V usage is TRBV5-1 and J usage is TRBJ1-2; tentative D call: TRBD1 (6 bases). CDR1 and CDR2 (germline): SGHRS, YFSETQ. The V and J ends lost 1 base and 6 bases respectively, with 13 bases between them. The CDR3 runs 14 residues. The CDR3 nucleotides read TGCGCCAGCAGCTTGCCCCAGGGGCGGGATGGCTACACCTTC. Translating it yields CASSLPQGRDGYTF. Filled out from reference TRBV5-1 and TRBJ1-2, the complete variable domain reads KAGVTQTPRYLIKTRGQQVTLSCSPISGHRSVSWYQQTPGQGLQFLFEYFSETQRNKGNFPGRFSGRQFSNSRSEMNVSTLELGDSALYLCASSLPQGRDGYTFGSGTRLTVV.

This clonotype appeared a single time. The J gene is TRBJ1-2, the V gene TRBV7-9; the D gene is possibly TRBD1 (5 bases). Germline CDR1 and CDR2: SEHNR and FQNEAQ (reference sequence). Trimming left V 2 bases short and J 4 bases short, with 11 bases between. This CDR3 region has 14 residues. This CDR3 is CASSLIPGGYGYTF. The DNA for the CDR3 is TGTGCCAGCAGCTTAATCCCGGGGGGCTATGGCTACACCTTC.

The chain links TRBV15 to TRBJ2-2; no reliable D call. Per germline, CDR1 LNHNV and CDR2 YYDKDF (reference sequence). This CDR3 is 15 amino acids long. V was clipped by 4 bases and J by 0 bases, with 9 bases between them. The CDR3 region is CATSTGLANTGELFF. The CDR3 coding sequence is TGTGCCACCAGCACCGGGCTAGCGAACACCGGGGAGCTGTTTTTT.

The genes are TRBV20-1 and TRBJ1-2; D is undetermined. The CDR3 extends over 12 amino acids. Germline V gene sequence: CDR1 DFQATT, CDR2 SNEGSKA (reference sequence). V was shortened by 6 bases and J by 8 bases, with 16 bases between the two germline ends. CDR3 protein: CSAGSGYDGYTF. The CDR3 DNA reads as TGCAGTGCGGGATCAGGCTACGACGGCTACACCTTC.

The chain employs TRBV29-1 and TRBJ1-1; D is unclear. The V end was cut by 6 bases, the J end by 0 bases, with 11 bases between. The CDR3 loop spans 13 amino acids. Germline-derived CDR1 and CDR2 are SQVTM and ANQGSEA. The chain's CDR3 is CSVAEKLNTEAFF. CDR3 DNA: TGCAGCGTGGCAGAGAAGCTGAACACTGAAGCTTTCTTT.

V usage is TRBV5-6 and J usage is TRBJ1-2, with 7 bases identical to TRBD1. The CDR3 runs to 13 residues. The trim removed 4 bases at V and 4 bases at J, leaving 4 bases unmatched. The germline V gene encodes CDR1 SGHDT and CDR2 YYEEEE. Here the CDR3 reads CASSRDRAYGYTF. The DNA of the CDR3 is TGTGCCAGCAGCCGGGACAGAGCCTATGGCTACACCTTC.

This clonotype has a handful of counts. V is TRBV28 and J is TRBJ1-2; D may be TRBD1 (6 bases). CDR3 size: 14 residues. Trimming shortened V by 2 bases and J by 5 bases, and 12 bases separated the two germline ends. Per the germline V gene, CDR1 is MDHEN and CDR2 is SYDVKM. CDR3 sequence: CASSLHGQGYGYTF. The CDR3, as DNA: TGTGCCAGCAGTTTACACGGGCAGGGGTATGGCTACACCTTC.

This chain connects TRBV6-2 or TRBV6-3 to TRBJ2-7, with 11 bases aligning to TRBD2. The V gene end was trimmed by 2 bases and the J gene end by 0 bases; junction bases not matched to a gene: 9. Germline V gene lookup returns CDR1 MNHEY and CDR2 SVGEGT. The CDR3 extends over 18 amino acids. The CDR3 spells CASSYESVAGGTSYEQYF. The CDR3 nucleotides read TGTGCCAGCAGTTACGAATCGGTAGCGGGAGGGACCTCCTACGAGCAGTACTTC.

The chain recombines TRBV7-9 with TRBJ1-2; D is ambiguous. This CDR3 is 13 amino acids long. V was clipped by 1 base and J by 7 bases, with 10 bases between them. CDR1 is SEHNR and CDR2 is FQNEAQ in the germline V gene (reference sequence). CDR3 sequence: CASSLESEFGYTF. CDR3 nucleotides: TGTGCCAGCAGCTTAGAGTCGGAGTTTGGCTACACCTTC.

The chain joins TRBV29-1 to TRBJ2-1; 7 bases match TRBD1. V lost 4 bases and J lost 6; bases outside the gene matches: 3. The CDR3 has 12 amino acids. Germline V gene sequence: CDR1 SQVTM, CDR2 ANQGSEA. The DNA of the CDR3 is TGCAGCGTTGTGACAGGGAGCAATGAGCAGTTCTTC. Amino acid sequence: CSVVTGSNEQFF.

Turning to this clonotype: A read error may produce the germline difference seen at one junction end. The chain joins TRBV4-2 to TRBJ2-7, with D possibly TRBD2 on 5 matching bases. The J call may be wrong; the DNA end is better matched by TRBJ2-5. The CDR3 has 19 amino acids. Germline CDR1 reads LGHNA; CDR2 reads YNFKEQ. Here the CDR3 reads CTSSQEVRPASSDSETQYF. The CDR3 DNA follows: TGTACCAGCAGCCAAGAGGTCCGCCCAGCTAGCAGTGATTCGGAGACCCAGTACTTC.

The chain combines TRBV27 with TRBJ2-7; possibly TRBD1 for D (7 bases). Trimming cost V 1 base and J 4 bases, with 20 bases left between them. The CDR3 has 17 residues. Germline V gives CDR1 MNHEY, CDR2 SMNVEV (reference sequence). The DNA of the CDR3 is TGTGCCAGCAGTTTATTTAGTGGAGGGACAGCCGTATACGAGCAGTACTTC. It specifies CASSLFSGGTAVYEQYF.

V and J are TRBV7-2 and TRBJ1-2; TRBD1 might be the D (5 bases). Trimming removed 4 bases from V and 9 bases from J, with 15 bases in between. The CDR3 has 13 residues. Germline CDR1 and CDR2: SGHTA and FQGNSA. CDR3 bases: TGTGCCAGCAGCTCCGGGCAGGGCCCTCGCTACACCTTC. Amino acids: CASSSGQGPRYTF.

This chain connects TRBV7-9 to TRBJ2-7, with 7 bases matching TRBD1. CDR3 length equals 13 residues. The germline V gene encodes CDR1 SEHNR and CDR2 FQNEAQ (reference sequence). After removal of 5 bases from V and 4 bases from J, the junction contained 5 bases not matched to a gene. DNA for the CDR3: TGTGCCAGCAGCCCAAAGACAGGGTACGAGCAGTACTTC. Its protein is CASSPKTGYEQYF.

This clonotype appeared a few times. The chain is built from TRBV12-3 or TRBV12-4 and TRBJ1-2, with a tentative D call TRBD1 (5 bases). With 7 bases removed from V and 2 bases from J, the gap between germline ends came to 11 bases. The CDR3 totals 13 residues. For the CDR3, the DNA is TGTGCCAGCATCCCGGGGGGGAACTATGGCTACACCTTC. This gives the protein CASIPGGNYGYTF.

This chain uses TRBV20-1 with TRBJ2-7; D is perhaps TRBD1 or TRBD2 (5 bases each). The V gene's germline CDR1 is DFQATT and CDR2 SNEGSKA (reference sequence). The V gene lost 4 bases and the J gene lost 1 base, with 11 bases spanning the gap. The CDR3 totals 13 residues. In DNA form, the CDR3 reads TGCAGTGCTATAGGGACCGTGTCCTACGAGCAGTACTTC. This gives the protein CSAIGTVSYEQYF.

This clonotype was observed a handful of times. This sequence joins TRBV6-2 or TRBV6-3 and TRBJ2-5; weak D call: TRBD1 (6 bases). The CDR3 totals 13 residues. V was cut by 2 bases and J by 11 bases, with 15 bases left in between. Germline V gene lookup returns CDR1 MNHEY and CDR2 SVGEGT. CDR3 protein: CASSYLRQERQYF. CDR3 nucleotide sequence: TGTGCCAGCAGTTACCTACGACAGGAAAGGCAGTACTTC.

The chain uses TRBV9 and TRBJ2-2; D is unresolved. This CDR3 comprises 15 residues. Germline V gene sequence: CDR1 SGDLS, CDR2 YYNGEE. V dropped 0 bases and J dropped 6 bases, with 12 bases sitting between them. Here the CDR3 DNA reads TGTGCCAGCAGCGTAGGGGCGAGCACAGCCGGGGAGCTGTTTTTT. This gives the protein CASSVGASTAGELFF.

This sequence joins TRBV29-1 and TRBJ2-2; D is unclear. The CDR3 covers 13 residues. The V and J ends lost 6 bases and 4 bases respectively, with 12 bases between them. Germline values: CDR1 SQVTM, CDR2 ANQGSEA. The CDR3 reads CSVGPTSTGELFF. CDR3 in DNA: TGCAGCGTAGGGCCGACAAGCACCGGGGAGCTGTTTTTT.

This clonotype was seen only a few times. The chain links TRBV7-2 to TRBJ2-7; no reliable D call. The germline V gene encodes CDR1 SGHTA and CDR2 FQGNSA. Between the trimmed V and J ends, which lost 1 base and 2 bases, there was a span of 9 bases. The CDR3 consists of 14 residues. The CDR3 region has the DNA TGTGCCAGCAGCTTAGGGATGTTTGCCTACGAGCAGTACTTC. Translation gives CASSLGMFAYEQYF.

Details on this clonotype: Since a much larger clone is just one base distant, this may be a read error. The rearrangement joins TRBV18 to TRBJ1-1; a weak D match, TRBD1 (6 bases). Germline assignment: CDR1 KGHSH and CDR2 LQKENI. The CDR3 totals 13 residues. Trimming took off 8 bases at V and 3 bases at J, with 13 bases between the two ends. CDR3 region: CASRKEGDTEAFF. The CDR3 DNA reads as TGTGCCAGCCGAAAGGAGGGGGACACTGAAGCTTTCTTT.

The chain recombines TRBV29-1 with TRBJ2-3, with 7 bases that match TRBD2. Germline CDR1 reads SQVTM; CDR2 reads ANQGSEA. V shed 3 bases and J 1 base; nucleotides not matched to a gene: 7. This CDR3 region has 15 residues. Here the CDR3 reads CSVEGGGLRTDTQYF. CDR3 coding DNA: TGCAGCGTTGAGGGCGGGGGACTTCGCACAGATACGCAGTATTTT.

The V call is TRBV28, the J call TRBJ2-7, with TRBD2 as a possible D gene (5 bases). Germline CDR1 is MDHEN and CDR2 is SYDVKM. V dropped 0 bases and J dropped 6 bases, with 12 bases sitting between them. There are 14 residues in the CDR3. The CDR3 protein is CASSLWAGVGEQYF. In nucleotides, the CDR3 is TGTGCCAGCAGTTTATGGGCCGGGGTGGGCGAGCAGTACTTC. Looking up the rest from reference TRBV28 and TRBJ2-7 gives the full variable domain: DVKVTQSSRYLVKRTGEKVFLECVQDMDHENMFWYRQDPGLGLRLIYFSYDVKMKEKGDIPEGYSVSREKKERFSLILESASTNQTSMYLCASSLWAGVGEQYFGPGTRLTVT.

The genes are TRBV7-9 and TRBJ1-4; 11 nucleotides align to TRBD1. The CDR3 covers 16 residues. Germline V gene sequence: CDR1 SEHNR, CDR2 FQNEAQ (reference sequence). V was pared by 3 bases and J by 2 bases, with 2 bases of the junction left unmatched. The CDR3 spells CASSLGDRGTNEKLFF. CDR3 sequence (DNA): TGTGCCAGCAGCTTGGGGGACAGGGGGACTAATGAAAAACTGTTTTTT.